The 26 T cell receptor beta chains reported below all come from one sample, sequenced in a study of CD8 T cells in ankylosing spondylitis. Study-level results: Roughly eight highly homologous variants made up a TCR beta motif that seemed to typify ankylosing spondylitis blood.

Using its own MiXCR run on the 5' RACE reads, TCRdb lists one record per CDR3 protein. The sample contains fewer than 550,000 distinct CDR3 sequences, about 5.7% of which appear only once. Their antigen targets remain unknown. Sequenced sample: blood, either unsorted or a sorted T cell fraction (not recorded which). Source of these receptors: a male donor with ankylosing spondylitis.

This clonotype appeared many times. The chain employs TRBV5-1 and TRBJ1-1; no firm D call. The CDR3 extends over 13 amino acids. V was trimmed by 2 bases and J by 1 base, leaving 6 bases between them. Germline CDR1 reads SGHRS; CDR2 reads YFSETQ. Here the CDR3 reads CASSFTENTEAFF. The CDR3 DNA is TGCGCCAGCAGCTTTACAGAGAACACTGAAGCTTTCTTT.

The sample holds many counts of this clonotype. The chain combines TRBV15 with TRBJ2-1; 7 nucleotides align to TRBD2. The length of the CDR3 is 18 residues. V lost 1 base to trimming and J lost 4 bases; unmatched junction nucleotides: 13. Germline loops: CDR1 LNHNV, CDR2 YYDKDF (reference sequence). The CDR3 DNA follows: TGTGCCACCAGCAGAGGGTTCTACCCCGGGACTAAATACAATGAGCAGTTCTTC. Translating it yields CATSRGFYPGTKYNEQFF.

Only a few counts were recorded for this clonotype. The CDR3 nucleotides read TGTGCCAGCAGCCGACCTAGCGGCCCTGAAGCTTTCTTT. Protein product: CASSRPSGPEAFF. This chain uses TRBV6-2 or TRBV6-3 with TRBJ1-1; D is unclear. This CDR3 contains 13 residues. Germline CDR1 MNHEY, CDR2 SVGEGT. Between the trimmed V and J ends, which lost 6 bases and 6 bases, there was a span of 14 bases.

This clonotype has a count of ten or more. CDR3 sequence: CSAPSLGMAWTEAFF. CDR3 DNA: TGCAGTGCCCCATCCTTGGGCATGGCGTGGACTGAAGCTTTCTTT. This chain uses TRBV20-1 with TRBJ1-1; D remains unclear. This CDR3 is 15 amino acids long. V lost 6 bases, J lost 5 bases, and 22 bases lay in between. Per germline, CDR1 DFQATT and CDR2 SNEGSKA (reference sequence).

This clonotype was picked up a small number of times. The chain uses TRBV7-2 and TRBJ2-7; D uncertain. Germline V CDR1 and CDR2: SGHTA, FQGNSA. The CDR3 length is 15 residues. The germline V and J ends were trimmed by 3 bases and 2 bases, with 14 bases remaining between them. This CDR3 is CASSFLTAPTYEQYF. The DNA of the CDR3 is TGTGCCAGCAGCTTTCTGACCGCCCCAACCTACGAGCAGTACTTC.

This clonotype was seen many times. The chain carries TRBV6-5 and TRBJ1-1; weak D call: TRBD1 (5 bases). The CDR3 extends over 12 amino acids. Per the germline V gene, CDR1 is MNHEY and CDR2 is SVGAGI. Trimming pared 0 bases from V and 8 bases from J, leaving 7 bases between. CDR3 nucleotide sequence: TGTGCCAGCAGTTACTCGGGGGGAGAAGCTTTCTTT. Protein sequence: CASSYSGGEAFF.

This clonotype showed up just a few times. DNA of the CDR3: TGTGCCAGCAGTTTGTATGGACCCGGGACTAGGGATACCGGGGAGCTGTTTTTT. The encoded protein is CASSLYGPGTRDTGELFF. The chain joins TRBV6-5 to TRBJ2-2; 8 positions agree with TRBD2. CDR3 length: 18 residues. The V gene's germline CDR1 is MNHEY and CDR2 SVGAGI. V lost 4 bases to trimming and J lost 5 bases; unmatched junction nucleotides: 15.

This clonotype was recorded many times. The chain joins TRBV15 to TRBJ2-1, with 9 bases aligning to TRBD1. CDR1 and CDR2 from the germline V gene are LNHNV and YYDKDF (reference sequence). Trimming cost V 4 bases and J 9 bases; bases outside gene matches: 10. The CDR3 totals 15 residues. Here the CDR3 reads CATSMGRTGVPEQFF. CDR3 bases: TGTGCCACCAGCATGGGAAGGACAGGGGTTCCTGAGCAGTTCTTC.

This clonotype has ten or more counts. The chain has TRBV20-1 and TRBJ2-5; TRBD2 matches at 8 bases. V was pared by 4 bases and J by 6 bases, with 13 bases of the junction left unmatched. CDR1 is DFQATT and CDR2 is SNEGSKA in the germline V gene (reference sequence). CDR3 length equals 15 residues. CDR3 bases: TGCAGTGCTATTACTAGCGGAAAACCTGTGAAGACCCAGTACTTC. Translation gives CSAITSGKPVKTQYF.

At least ten counts were recorded for this clonotype. Sequence at one end of the junction differs from germline and may be a read error. The V and J genes are TRBV7-7 and TRBJ1-1, with D tentatively TRBD1 (6 bases). In germline, CDR1 is SSHAT, CDR2 FNYEAQ (reference sequence). This CDR3 is 15 amino acids long. The CDR3 here is CASSPPEDHGQKTFF. DNA for the CDR3: TGTGCTAGCAGCCCACCCGAGGACCACGGACAGAAAACTTTCTTT.

This clonotype has ten or more counts. The rearrangement joins TRBV5-1 to TRBJ1-4; D possibly corresponds to TRBD1 (6 bases). CDR1 is SGHRS, CDR2 YFSETQ, per germline. Trimming took off 3 bases at V and 0 bases at J, with 12 bases between the two ends. This CDR3 contains 16 residues. This CDR3 is CASSSGQRATNEKLFF. CDR3 nucleotides: TGCGCCAGCAGCTCCGGACAGAGAGCAACTAATGAAAAACTGTTTTTT.

This clonotype was observed many times. The chain couples TRBV29-1 to TRBJ2-1; no firm D call. V lost 7 bases and J 4 bases, leaving 5 bases between the germline ends. This CDR3 is 10 amino acids long. Germline V gives CDR1 SQVTM, CDR2 ANQGSEA. Written as DNA, the CDR3 is TGCAGCGGGGCTTACAATGAGCAGTTCTTC. Translated, it gives CSGAYNEQFF.

This clonotype has more than one count but fewer than ten. The rearrangement joins TRBV19 to TRBJ2-1, with no clear D. The V and J ends lost 3 bases and 4 bases respectively, with 4 bases between them. The CDR3 length is 12 residues. In germline, CDR1 is LNHDA, CDR2 SQIVND (reference sequence). The CDR3 nucleotides read TGTGCCAGTAGTATCTCTTACAATGAGCAGTTCTTC. This gives the protein CASSISYNEQFF.

This clonotype was detected many times. The chain is built from TRBV7-2 and TRBJ1-2; D possibly corresponds to TRBD1 (5 bases). V was shortened by 0 bases and J by 2 bases, with 10 bases between the two germline ends. Looked up from germline, CDR1 is SGHTA and CDR2 is FQGNSA. CDR3 length equals 15 residues. The CDR3 reads CASSLAWRGNYGYTF. Here the CDR3 DNA reads TGTGCCAGCAGCTTAGCGTGGCGGGGGAACTATGGCTACACCTTC.

This clonotype has ten or more counts. This chain links TRBV7-2 with TRBJ2-7, with a tentative D call TRBD1 (6 bases). Trimming shortened V by 3 bases and J by 0 bases, and 12 bases separated the two germline ends. The germline CDR1 and CDR2 sequences are SGHTA and FQGNSA. CDR3 length: 15 amino acids. This CDR3 is CASSLDSLSSYEQYF. For the CDR3, the DNA is TGTGCCAGCAGCTTGGACAGCTTAAGCTCCTACGAGCAGTACTTC.

This clonotype was detected many times. This chain connects TRBV12-3 or TRBV12-4 to TRBJ2-7; D uncertain. The CDR3 contains 14 residues. Trimming shortened V by 5 bases and J by 6 bases, and 17 bases separated the two germline ends. The CDR3 nucleotides are TGTGCCAGCAGTGCCGTGACGGGTCGTGGCGAGCAGTACTTC. Translated: CASSAVTGRGEQYF.

This clonotype was counted between two and nine times. The genes are TRBV6-2 or TRBV6-3 and TRBJ2-7, with D possibly being TRBD1 (5 bases). CDR3 length: 13 amino acids. The germline CDR1 and CDR2 sequences are MNHEY and SVGEGT. The V gene lost 6 bases and the J gene lost 2 bases, with 11 bases spanning the gap. As DNA, the CDR3 is TGTGCCAGCAGAAATGGGGCGGCCTACGAGCAGTACTTC. Translation: CASRNGAAYEQYF.

In this sample, this clonotype turned up many times. V and J are TRBV7-2 and TRBJ2-7, with D unresolved. V lost 3 bases and J 6 bases, leaving 12 bases between the germline ends. The CDR3 has 13 amino acids. Germline V gene sequence: CDR1 SGHTA, CDR2 FQGNSA. DNA of the CDR3: TGTGCCAGCAGCTTCGAAGGGTTCCTCGAGCAGTACTTC. Amino acid sequence: CASSFEGFLEQYF.

This chain links TRBV4-2 with TRBJ2-5, with 10 bases matching TRBD2. From germline, CDR1 is LGHNA and CDR2 YNFKEQ. CDR3 length: 17 amino acids. The junction had 10 bases not matched to a gene; V was cut back by 4 bases and J by 2 bases. CDR3 in amino acids: CASSLHSSGGGQETQYF. CDR3 nucleotide sequence: TGTGCCAGCAGCCTCCACTCTAGCGGGGGAGGGCAAGAGACCCAGTACTTC.

This chain connects TRBV20-1 to TRBJ2-5; a possible D gene is TRBD1 (6 bases). The CDR3 length is 13 residues. Trimming left V 4 bases short and J 0 bases short, with 9 bases between. Germline values: CDR1 DFQATT, CDR2 SNEGSKA (reference sequence). CDR3 sequence: CSATDSNQETQYF. In nucleotides, the CDR3 is TGCAGTGCTACGGACAGCAACCAAGAGACCCAGTACTTC.

This clonotype appeared many times. The gene calls are TRBV7-9 and TRBJ1-6, with TRBD1 matching over 7 bases. This CDR3 comprises 15 residues. Trimming cost V 5 bases and J 6 bases; bases outside gene matches: 7. The germline CDR1 and CDR2 sequences are SEHNR and FQNEAQ (reference sequence). In nucleotides, the CDR3 is TGTGCCAGCAGCGGAATCAGGGGGTCTAATTCACCCCTCCACTTT. It encodes CASSGIRGSNSPLHF.

The genes are TRBV20-1 and TRBJ1-5, with D possibly being TRBD1 (6 bases). The V end lost 1 base, the J end lost 2 bases, and 12 bases lay between the germline ends. The CDR3 sequence is 15 residues long. Germline lookup yields CDR1 DFQATT and CDR2 SNEGSKA (reference sequence). CDR3 sequence: CSARVTGLGNQPQHF. For the CDR3, the DNA is TGCAGTGCTAGAGTTACAGGGCTTGGCAATCAGCCCCAGCATTTT.

This rearrangement joins TRBV15 to TRBJ1-6; TRBD1 might be the D (6 bases). The CDR3 extends over 14 amino acids. Germline CDR1 reads LNHNV; CDR2 reads YYDKDF (reference sequence). V was clipped by 2 bases and J by 9 bases, with 11 bases between them. CDR3 amino acids: CATSRKSQGSPLHF. CDR3 bases: TGTGCCACCAGCAGAAAATCACAGGGTTCACCCCTCCACTTT.

The genes are TRBV28 and TRBJ1-5; no clear D. Germline CDR1 is MDHEN and CDR2 is SYDVKM. Trimming took 6 bases from V and 7 from J, leaving 10 bases between them. CDR3 length: 12 amino acids. The CDR3 nucleotides are TGTGCCAGCAGACTATGGGCCCAGCCCCAGCATTTT. Its translation is CASRLWAQPQHF.

This clonotype came up many times. V is TRBV15 and J is TRBJ1-2; D may be TRBD1 (6 bases). Looked up from germline, CDR1 is LNHNV and CDR2 is YYDKDF (reference sequence). The CDR3 extends over 14 amino acids. The germline V and J ends were trimmed by 1 base and 4 bases, with 10 bases remaining between them. The CDR3 DNA reads as TGTGCCACCAGCAGAGCCGGGACATCCTATGGCTACACCTTC. Its protein is CATSRAGTSYGYTF.

This clonotype appeared many times. The chain joins TRBV28 to TRBJ2-5; D might be TRBD1 (6 bases). Trimming cost V 5 bases and J 1 base, with 11 bases left between them. The CDR3 runs to 14 residues. Looked up from germline, CDR1 is MDHEN and CDR2 is SYDVKM. CDR3 sequence (DNA): TGTGCCAGCAGTCCCGGACAGTTCCAAGAGACCCAGTACTTC. It codes for CASSPGQFQETQYF.